A selection of T cell receptor beta chains follows, all from one sample in a study of human T cells and chemical hapten exposure. TCRdb analysed the RACE reads with MiXCR anew, one entry per CDR3 protein. Among about 90,000 distinct CDR3 sequences listed, roughly 10% were seen once. This material consisted of whole blood, taken in connection with sensitization to the hapten diphenylcyclopropenone (DPC). The receptors stem from a man aged 35 to 55 with alopecia areata. Some clones in this sample may be carry-over from other donors' samples. Each CDR3 is given with its conserved first and last residue.

j_call v_call cdr3_aa
TRBJ1-5 TRBV20-1 CSAREETGFGQPQHF
TRBJ2-5 TRBV9 CASSVATGQETQYF
TRBJ2-2 TRBV6-2/TRBV6-3 CASSYATAPGTGELFF
TRBJ2-1 TRBV6-5 CASSPGLAGSNEQFF
TRBJ2-1 TRBV20-1 CSAAGTSGMSSYNEQFF
TRBJ2-7 TRBV2 CASLGQIVSYEQYF
TRBJ1-5 TRBV5-1 CASSLGGPNTNQPQHF
TRBJ1-3 TRBV5-6 CASSWPTDRALSGNTIYF
TRBJ2-3 TRBV2 CASRPRDSSFTDTQYF
TRBJ2-2 TRBV14 CASSQGLAVYTGELFF
TRBJ1-6 TRBV19 CASSMREPVSPLHF
TRBJ1-2 TRBV13 CASSFQGFGYTF
TRBJ2-3 TRBV6-2/TRBV6-3 CASCRFPGLAVDTQYF
TRBJ2-3 TRBV24-1 CATSDFVRGDTQYF
TRBJ1-5 TRBV19 CASSIGGAFPQPQHF
TRBJ2-5 TRBV10-3 CAISELGGIETQYF
TRBJ2-7 TRBV4-3 CASSQMARGAYEQYF
TRBJ1-2 TRBV6-5 CASSRDRLYYGYTF
TRBJ2-6 TRBV7-6 CASSLASGANVLTF
TRBJ1-4 TRBV7-8 CASTLQSATNEKLFF
TRBJ2-3 TRBV10-3 CAISESDHLTDTQYF
TRBJ2-1 TRBV30 CAWSGRNEQFF
TRBJ1-6 TRBV12-3/TRBV12-4 CASNRQGNNSPLHF
TRBJ1-2 TRBV6-6 CATGPGTPFYGYTF
TRBJ1-1 TRBV27 CASSLPGAFF
TRBJ1-1 TRBV5-1 CASSRIQGMNIEAFF
TRBJ2-1 TRBV29-1 CSVRGPGLAGNSYNEQFF
TRBJ2-3 TRBV7-2 CASSLVHGGVALGTDTQYF
TRBJ2-1 TRBV7-9 CAGGVQMTQYNEQFF
TRBJ2-7 TRBV30 CAWSLTGPQYF
TRBJ2-1 TRBV9 CASSKEGVAGNEQFF
TRBJ2-1 TRBV7-9 CASSLVPNPQFF
TRBJ1-4 TRBV19 CASARESLNEKLFF
TRBJ2-3 TRBV28 CASSLFRTGESDTQYF
TRBJ1-5 TRBV29-1 CSAGGGSNQPQHF
TRBJ2-5 TRBV10-1 CASGWTEKEETQYF
TRBJ2-2 TRBV18 CASSPLGQGNGGELFF